This record concerns one T cell receptor beta chain sequence. The CDR3 runs 15 residues. In germline, CDR1 is LGHDT, CDR2 YNNKEL (reference sequence). The V gene end was trimmed by 4 bases and the J gene end by 8 bases; junction bases not matched to a gene: 7. MiXCR, run by TCRdb on the 5' RACE reads, gives a single entry per CDR3 protein. Here the sample spans about 67,000 distinct CDR3 sequences, roughly 16% being singletons. The data are from a study of HIV-infected patients and healthy controls. The TCR originated in a human donor in good health. Sample: CD4+ T cells from blood. The chain is built from TRBV3-1 and TRBJ2-1, with 11 bases that match TRBD2. CDR3 nucleotide sequence: TGTGCCAGCAGCCTGCGGACTAGCGGGTTCGATGAGCAGTTCTTC. Translation: CASSLRTSGFDEQFF.